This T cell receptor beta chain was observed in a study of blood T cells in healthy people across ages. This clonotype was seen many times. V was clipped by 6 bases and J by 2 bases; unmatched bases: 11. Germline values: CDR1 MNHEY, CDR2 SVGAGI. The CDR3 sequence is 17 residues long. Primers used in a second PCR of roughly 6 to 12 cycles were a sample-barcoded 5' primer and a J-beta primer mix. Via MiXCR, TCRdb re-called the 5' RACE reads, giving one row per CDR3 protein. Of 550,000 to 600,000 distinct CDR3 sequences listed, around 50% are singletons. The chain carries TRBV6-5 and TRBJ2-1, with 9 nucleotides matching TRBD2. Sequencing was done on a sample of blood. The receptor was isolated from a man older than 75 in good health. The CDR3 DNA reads TGTGCCAGCAGCTCCACTTTGACTAGCGGTACCTACAATGAGCAGTTCTTC. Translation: CASSSTLTSGTYNEQFF.